The clone carrying this TCR beta chain was recorded at least ten times. Its target is not known. Excluded: other autoimmune disease, uncontrolled infection, pregnancy or lactation. Amplifying from RNA transcripts, the study obtained TCR beta CDR3 regions. Scientists carried out first-round RT-PCR using HTBI primers and then a second-round multiplex PCR. MiXCR, applied by TCRdb to the multiplex PCR reads, yields one record per CDR3 protein. The data contain over a million distinct CDR3 sequences, 35% to 40% of them singletons. This record belongs to a study of Graves' ophthalmopathy and Graves' hyperthyroidism. Study-wide results and limits: Blood was where most expanded thyroid clonotypes above 0.001 frequency also turned up.

Looked up from germline, CDR1 is MDHEN and CDR2 is SYDVKM. The V and J ends lost 7 bases and 10 bases respectively, with 13 bases between them. The CDR3 totals 11 residues. Input material: peripheral blood or thyroid tissue (not recorded which). The chain links TRBV28 to TRBJ2-5; D might be TRBD1 or TRBD2, each matching 5 bases. The origin of this receptor is an adult man with Graves' hyperthyroidism. This CDR3 reads CASTHGTDQYF. Here the CDR3 DNA reads TGTGCCAGCACCCACGGGACCGACCAGTACTTC.